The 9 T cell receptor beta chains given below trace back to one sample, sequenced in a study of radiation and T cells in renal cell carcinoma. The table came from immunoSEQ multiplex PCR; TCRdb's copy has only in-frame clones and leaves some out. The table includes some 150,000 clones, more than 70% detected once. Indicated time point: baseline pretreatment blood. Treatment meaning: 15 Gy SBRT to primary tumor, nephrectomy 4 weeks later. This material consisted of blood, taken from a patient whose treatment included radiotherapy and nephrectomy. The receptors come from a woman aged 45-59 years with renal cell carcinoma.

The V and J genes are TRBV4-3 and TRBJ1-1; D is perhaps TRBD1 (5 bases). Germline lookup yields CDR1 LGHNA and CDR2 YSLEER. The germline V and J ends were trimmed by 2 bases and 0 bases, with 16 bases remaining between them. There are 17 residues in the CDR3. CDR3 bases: TGCGCCAGCAGCCAATTTACCGGACACCTTTTGAACACTGAAGCTTTCTTT. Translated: CASSQFTGHLLNTEAFF.

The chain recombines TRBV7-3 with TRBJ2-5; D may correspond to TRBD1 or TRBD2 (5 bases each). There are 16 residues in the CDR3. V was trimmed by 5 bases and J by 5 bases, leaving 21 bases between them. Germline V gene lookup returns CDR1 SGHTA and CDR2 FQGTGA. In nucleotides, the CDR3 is TGTGCCAGCAGCCCAGGCAAGGCTAGCTGGGGGGAGACCCAGTACTTC. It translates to CASSPGKASWGETQYF. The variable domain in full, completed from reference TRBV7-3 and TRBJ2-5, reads GAGVSQTPSNKVTEKGKYVELRCDPISGHTALYWYRQSLGQGPEFLIYFQGTGAADDSGLPNDRFFAVRPEGSVSTLKIQRTERGDSAVYLCASSPGKASWGETQYFGPGTRLLVL.

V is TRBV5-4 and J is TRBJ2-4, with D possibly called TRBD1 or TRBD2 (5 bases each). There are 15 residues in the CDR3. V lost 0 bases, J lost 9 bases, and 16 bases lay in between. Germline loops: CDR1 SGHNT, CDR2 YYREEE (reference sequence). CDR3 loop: CASSLEGLAAGIQYF. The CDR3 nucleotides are TGTGCCAGCAGCTTGGAGGGGTTGGCTGCGGGCATTCAGTACTTC. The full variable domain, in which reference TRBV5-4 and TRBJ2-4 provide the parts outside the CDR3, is ETGVTQSPTHLIKTRGQQVTLRCSSQSGHNTVSWYQQALGQGPQFIFQYYREEENGRGNFPPRFSGLQFPNYSSELNVNALELDDSALYLCASSLEGLAAGIQYFGAGTRLSVL.

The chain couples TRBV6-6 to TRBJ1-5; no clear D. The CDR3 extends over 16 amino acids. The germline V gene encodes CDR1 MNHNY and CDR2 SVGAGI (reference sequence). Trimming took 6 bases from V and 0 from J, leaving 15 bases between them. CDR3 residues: CASSFTRVYSNQPQHF. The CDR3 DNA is TGTGCCAGCAGCTTTACACGGGTTTATAGCAATCAGCCCCAGCATTTT.

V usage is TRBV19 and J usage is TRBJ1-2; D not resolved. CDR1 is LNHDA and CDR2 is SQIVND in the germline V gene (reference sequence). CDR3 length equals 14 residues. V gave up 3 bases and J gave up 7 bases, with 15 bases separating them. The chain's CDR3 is CASSIPSSLVGYTF. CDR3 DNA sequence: TGTGCCAGTAGTATTCCCAGCAGTCTGGTTGGCTACACCTTC. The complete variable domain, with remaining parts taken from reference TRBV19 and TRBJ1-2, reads DGGITQSPKYLFRKEGQNVTLSCEQNLNHDAMYWYRQDPGQGLRLIYYSQIVNDFQKGDIAEGYSVSREKKESFPLTVTSAQKNPTAFYLCASSIPSSLVGYTFGSGTRLTVV.

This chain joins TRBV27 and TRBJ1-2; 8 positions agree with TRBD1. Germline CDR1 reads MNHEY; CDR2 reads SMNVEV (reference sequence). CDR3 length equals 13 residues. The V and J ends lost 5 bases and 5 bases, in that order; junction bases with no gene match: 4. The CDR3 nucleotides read TGTGCCAGCAGTGACAGGGGTCTTTATGGCTACACCTTC. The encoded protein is CASSDRGLYGYTF.

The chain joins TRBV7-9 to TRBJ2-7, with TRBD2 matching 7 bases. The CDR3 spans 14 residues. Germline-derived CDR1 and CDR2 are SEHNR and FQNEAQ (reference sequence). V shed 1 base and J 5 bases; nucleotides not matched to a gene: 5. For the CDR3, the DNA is TGTGCCAGCAGCTTAGGGACTAGGAAGAACGAGCAGTACTTC. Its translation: CASSLGTRKNEQYF.

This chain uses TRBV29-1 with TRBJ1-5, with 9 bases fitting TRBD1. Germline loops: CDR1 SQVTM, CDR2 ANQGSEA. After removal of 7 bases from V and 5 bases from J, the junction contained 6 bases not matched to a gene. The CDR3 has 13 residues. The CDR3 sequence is CSGGQGRDQPQHF. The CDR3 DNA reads TGCAGCGGGGGACAGGGCAGAGATCAGCCCCAGCATTTT. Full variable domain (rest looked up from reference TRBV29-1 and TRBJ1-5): SAVISQKPSRDICQRGTSLTIQCQVDSQVTMMFWYRQQPGQSLTLIATANQGSEATYESGFVIDKFPISRPNLTFSTLTVSNMSPEDSSIYLCSGGQGRDQPQHFGDGTRLSIL.

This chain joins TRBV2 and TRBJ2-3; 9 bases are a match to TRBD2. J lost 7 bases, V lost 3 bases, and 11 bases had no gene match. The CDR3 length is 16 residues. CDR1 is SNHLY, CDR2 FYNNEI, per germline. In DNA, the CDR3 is TGTGCCAGCAGTGATCAACTAGCGGGCCTCTTGAATACGCAGTATTTT. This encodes CASSDQLAGLLNTQYF.